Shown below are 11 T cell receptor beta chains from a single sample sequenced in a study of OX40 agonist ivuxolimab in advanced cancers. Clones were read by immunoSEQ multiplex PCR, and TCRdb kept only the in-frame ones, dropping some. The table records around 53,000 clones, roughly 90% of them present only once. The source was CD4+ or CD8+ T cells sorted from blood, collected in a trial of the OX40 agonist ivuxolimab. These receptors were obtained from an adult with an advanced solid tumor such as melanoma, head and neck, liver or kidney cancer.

CDR3 DNA sequence: TGTGCCAGCTCACCGGGGGGGGCGGACAATGAGCAGTTCTTC. As protein: CASSPGGADNEQFF. The genes are TRBV18 and TRBJ2-1; D is possibly TRBD2 (7 bases). Trimming shortened V by 3 bases and J by 5 bases, and 11 bases separated the two germline ends. The CDR3 runs to 14 residues. Per germline, CDR1 KGHSH and CDR2 LQKENI.

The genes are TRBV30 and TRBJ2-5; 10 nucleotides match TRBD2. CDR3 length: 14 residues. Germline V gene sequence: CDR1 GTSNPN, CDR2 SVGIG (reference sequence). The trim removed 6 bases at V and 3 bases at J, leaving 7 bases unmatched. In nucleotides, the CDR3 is TGTGCCTGCACAGGACTAGCGGTTGAAGAGACCCAGTACTTC. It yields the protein CACTGLAVEETQYF.

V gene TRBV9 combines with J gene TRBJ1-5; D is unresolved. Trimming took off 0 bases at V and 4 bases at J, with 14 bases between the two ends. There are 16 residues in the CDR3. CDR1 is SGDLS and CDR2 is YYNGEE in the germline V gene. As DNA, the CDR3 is TGTGCCAGCAGCGTAGCGGTAGGGCCCCAGAATCAGCCCCAGCATTTT. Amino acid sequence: CASSVAVGPQNQPQHF. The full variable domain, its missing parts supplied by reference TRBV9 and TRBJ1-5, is DSGVTQTPKHLITATGQRVTLRCSPRSGDLSVYWYQQSLDQGLQFLIQYYNGEERAKGNILERFSAQQFPDLHSELNLSSLELGDSALYFCASSVAVGPQNQPQHFGDGTRLSIL.

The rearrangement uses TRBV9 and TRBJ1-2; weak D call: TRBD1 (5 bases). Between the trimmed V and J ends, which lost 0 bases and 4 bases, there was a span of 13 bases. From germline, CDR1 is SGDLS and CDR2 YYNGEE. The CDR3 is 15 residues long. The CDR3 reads CASSVVAGSAYGYTF. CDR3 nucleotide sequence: TGTGCCAGCAGCGTAGTCGCAGGGTCGGCCTATGGCTACACCTTC.

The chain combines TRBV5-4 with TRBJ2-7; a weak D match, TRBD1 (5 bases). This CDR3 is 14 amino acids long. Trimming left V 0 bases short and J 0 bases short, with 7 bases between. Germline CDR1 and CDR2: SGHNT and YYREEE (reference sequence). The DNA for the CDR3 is TGTGCCAGCAGCTTGGATGACAGCTCCTACGAGCAGTACTTC. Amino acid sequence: CASSLDDSSYEQYF.

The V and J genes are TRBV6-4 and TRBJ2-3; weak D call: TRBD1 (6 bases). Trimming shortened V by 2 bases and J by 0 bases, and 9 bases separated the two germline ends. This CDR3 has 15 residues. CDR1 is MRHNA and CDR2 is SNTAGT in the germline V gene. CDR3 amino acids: CASSDPGQSTDTQYF. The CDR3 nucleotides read TGTGCCAGCAGTGACCCTGGACAGAGCACAGATACGCAGTATTTT.

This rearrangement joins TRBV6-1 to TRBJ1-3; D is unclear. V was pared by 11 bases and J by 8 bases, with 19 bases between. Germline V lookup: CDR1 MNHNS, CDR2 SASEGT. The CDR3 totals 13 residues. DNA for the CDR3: TGTGCCGCGGTAGGAGGTACGGCGGACACCATATATTTT. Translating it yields CAAVGGTADTIYF.

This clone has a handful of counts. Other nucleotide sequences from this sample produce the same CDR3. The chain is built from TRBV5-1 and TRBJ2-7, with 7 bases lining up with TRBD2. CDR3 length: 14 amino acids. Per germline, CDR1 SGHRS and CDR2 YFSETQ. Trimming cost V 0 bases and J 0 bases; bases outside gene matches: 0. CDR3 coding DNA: TGCGCCAGCAGCTTGGGCGGGAGCTCCTACGAGCAGTACTTC. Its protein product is CASSLGGSSYEQYF.

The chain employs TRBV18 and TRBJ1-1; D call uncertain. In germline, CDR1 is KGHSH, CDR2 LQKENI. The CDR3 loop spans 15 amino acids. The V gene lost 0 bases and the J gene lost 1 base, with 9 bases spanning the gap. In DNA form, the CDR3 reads TGTGCCAGCTCACCACCTGGCACACCGAACACTGAAGCTTTCTTT. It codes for CASSPPGTPNTEAFF.

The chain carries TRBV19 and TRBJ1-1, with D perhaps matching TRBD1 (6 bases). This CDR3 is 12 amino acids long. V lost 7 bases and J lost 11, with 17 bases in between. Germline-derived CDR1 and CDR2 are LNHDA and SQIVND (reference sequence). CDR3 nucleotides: TGTGCCAGTACACCGGGGAACCAGGGGGCTTTCTTT. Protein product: CASTPGNQGAFF.

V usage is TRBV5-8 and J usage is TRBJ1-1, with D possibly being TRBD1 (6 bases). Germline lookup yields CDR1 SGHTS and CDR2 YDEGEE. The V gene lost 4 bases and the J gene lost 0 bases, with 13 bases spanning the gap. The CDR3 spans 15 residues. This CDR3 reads CASSAGQILNTEAFF. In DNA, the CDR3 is TGTGCCAGCAGCGCAGGACAGATATTGAACACTGAAGCTTTCTTT. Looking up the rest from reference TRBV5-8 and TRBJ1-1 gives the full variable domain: EAGVTQSPTHLIKTRGQQATLRCSPISGHTSVYWYQQALGLGLQFLLWYDEGEERNRGNFPPRFSGRQFPNYSSELNVNALELEDSALYLCASSAGQILNTEAFFGQGTRLTVV.